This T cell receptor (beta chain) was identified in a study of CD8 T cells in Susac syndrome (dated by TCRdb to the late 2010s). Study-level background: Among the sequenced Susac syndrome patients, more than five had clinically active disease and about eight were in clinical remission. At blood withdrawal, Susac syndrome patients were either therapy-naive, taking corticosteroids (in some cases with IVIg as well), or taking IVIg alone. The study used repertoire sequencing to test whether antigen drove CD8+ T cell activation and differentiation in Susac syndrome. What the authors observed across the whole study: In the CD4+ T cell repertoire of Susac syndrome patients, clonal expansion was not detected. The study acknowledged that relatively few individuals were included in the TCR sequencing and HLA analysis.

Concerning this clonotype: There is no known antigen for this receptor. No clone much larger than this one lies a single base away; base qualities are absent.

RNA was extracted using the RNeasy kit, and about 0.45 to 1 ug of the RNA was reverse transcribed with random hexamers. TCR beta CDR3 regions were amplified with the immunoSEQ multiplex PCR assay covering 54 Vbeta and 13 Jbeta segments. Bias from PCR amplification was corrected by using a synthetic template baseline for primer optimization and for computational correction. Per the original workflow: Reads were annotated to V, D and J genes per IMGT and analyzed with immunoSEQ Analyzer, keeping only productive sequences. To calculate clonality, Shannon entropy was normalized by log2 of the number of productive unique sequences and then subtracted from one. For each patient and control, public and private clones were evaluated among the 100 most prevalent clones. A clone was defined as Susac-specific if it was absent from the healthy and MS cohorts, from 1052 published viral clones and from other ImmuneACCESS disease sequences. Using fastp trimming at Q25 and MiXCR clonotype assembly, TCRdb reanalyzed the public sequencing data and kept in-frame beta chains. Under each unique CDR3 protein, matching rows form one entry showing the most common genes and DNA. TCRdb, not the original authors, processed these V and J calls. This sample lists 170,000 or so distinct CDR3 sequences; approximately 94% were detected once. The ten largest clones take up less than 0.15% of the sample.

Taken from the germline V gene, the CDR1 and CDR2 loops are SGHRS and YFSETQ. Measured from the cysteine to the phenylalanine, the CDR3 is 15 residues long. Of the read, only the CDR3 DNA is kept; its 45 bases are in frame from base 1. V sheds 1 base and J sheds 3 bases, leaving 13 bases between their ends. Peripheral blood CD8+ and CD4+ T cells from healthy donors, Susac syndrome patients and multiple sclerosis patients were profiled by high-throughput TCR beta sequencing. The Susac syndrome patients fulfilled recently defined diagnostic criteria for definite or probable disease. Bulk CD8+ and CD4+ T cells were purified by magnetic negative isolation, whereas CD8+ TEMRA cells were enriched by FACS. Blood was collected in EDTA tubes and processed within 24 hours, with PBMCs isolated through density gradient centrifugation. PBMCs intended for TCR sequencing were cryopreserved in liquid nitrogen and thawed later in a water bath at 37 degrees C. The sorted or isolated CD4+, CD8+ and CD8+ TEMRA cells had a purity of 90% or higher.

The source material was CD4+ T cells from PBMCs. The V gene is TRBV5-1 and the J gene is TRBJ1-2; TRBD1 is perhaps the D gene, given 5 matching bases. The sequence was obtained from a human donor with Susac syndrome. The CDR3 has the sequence CASSLWAGKDYGYTF. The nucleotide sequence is TGCGCCAGCAGCTTGTGGGCAGGGAAGGACTATGGCTACACCTTC.